The rows below give T cell receptor beta chains drawn from one sample of a study of T cells in tuberculosis. Sequenced by immunoSEQ multiplex PCR; TCRdb stores in-frame clones only, minus some. The data hold about 88,000 clones, with more than 75% observed a single time. Sequenced input: CD1b-GMM tetramer-negative cells sorted from PBMCs. These receptor sequences come from an adult woman with latent tuberculosis. CDR3s include the opening cysteine and the closing phenylalanine or tryptophan. A D gene is named only where the DNA matches it firmly. Rows give clone size only sometimes, using once, few, many, or a class for an expanded clone.

D,size,J,V,CDR3,DNA
TRBD1,once,TRBJ1-1,TRBV11-2,CASSLQGMNTEAFF,TGTGCCAGCAGCCTACAGGGGATGAACACTGAAGCTTTCTTT
NA,few,TRBJ2-5,TRBV28,CASSLSFLREETQYF,TGTGCCAGCAGTTTATCTTTCTTGAGGGAGGAGACCCAGTACTTC
TRBD1,NA,TRBJ1-4,TRBV18,CASSPMSPGTGRKLFF,TGTGCCAGCTCACCCATGAGTCCCGGGACAGGGCGAAAACTGTTTTTT
NA,NA,TRBJ1-3,TRBV7-2,CASSPLSSGKFAGNTIYF,TGTGCCAGCAGCCCCCTAAGCTCGGGGAAGTTCGCCGGAAACACCATATATTTT
TRBD2,NA,TRBJ2-3,TRBV4-1,CASSQGTTSGGTTDTQYF,TGCGCCAGCAGCCAAGGGACGACTAGCGGGGGGACCACAGATACGCAGTATTTT
TRBD1,once,TRBJ2-1,TRBV11-2,CASSINRGRNNEQFF,TGTGCCAGCAGCATCAACAGGGGGCGGAACAATGAGCAGTTCTTC
NA,NA,TRBJ1-5,TRBV11-2,CASSLGLGRVNQPQHF,TGTGCCAGCAGCTTAGGGTTGGGGCGAGTCAATCAGCCCCAGCATTTT
NA,NA,TRBJ2-5,TRBV11-2,CASRGTLQETQYF,TGTGCCAGCAGAGGGACTCTCCAAGAGACCCAGTACTTC
NA,NA,TRBJ1-5,TRBV6-6,CASSGGGGVSNQPQHF,TGTGCCAGCAGTGGTGGGGGAGGGGTTAGCAATCAGCCCCAGCATTTT
TRBD2,NA,TRBJ2-5,TRBV30,CAWRTSGVTQYF,TGTGCCTGGCGGACTAGCGGGGTGACCCAGTACTTC
NA,NA,TRBJ2-5,TRBV5-1,CASSLAGGETQYF,TGCGCCAGCAGCTTGGCCGGGGGAGAGACCCAGTACTTC
NA,NA,TRBJ2-7,TRBV5-4,CASSLALGPQYEQYF,TGTGCCAGCAGCTTGGCCCTTGGGCCTCAGTACGAGCAGTACTTC
NA,NA,TRBJ1-1,TRBV7-8,CASSHRRISGFTEAFF,TGTGCCAGCAGTCACCGGCGGATTAGTGGTTTCACTGAAGCTTTCTTT
TRBD2,once,TRBJ2-1,TRBV13,CASSSAGEIAYNEQFF,TGTGCCAGCAGCTCCGCGGGGGAGATCGCCTACAATGAGCAGTTCTTC
TRBD2,NA,TRBJ2-5,TRBV4-2,CASSQVLAGGGSRRQETQYF,TGTGCCAGCAGCCAAGTGTTGGCGGGGGGCGGGTCCCGGCGGCAAGAGACCCAGTACTTC
NA,few,TRBJ1-5,TRBV19,CASSTSPQHF,TGTGCCAGTAGTACATCCCCCCAGCATTTT